This T cell receptor beta chain was sequenced for a study of blood T cell repertoires in COVID-19. On the study more broadly: Specimens from acute and convalescent COVID-19 originated in the United States, Italy and Spain. T cells, B-cell-depleted T cells, or PBMCs supplied cDNA or gDNA.

Per the original data handling: From reference gene primer amplification, estimates of nucleated cell counts were derived. Profiling relied on immunoSEQ multiplex PCR, and the TCRdb table lists in-frame clones only, not all of them. V, J and clone size reflect that table, while D and trimming were determined from the DNA. The sample contains 240,000 or so clones, 87% of which appear only once. With V trimmed by 6 bases and J by 9 bases, 11 bases remained unmatched. The CDR3 has 16 residues. The germline V gene has CDR1 KGHSH and CDR2 LQKENI. The sample was peripheral blood. The receptor's source is a man aged 60-69 years who had recovered from COVID-19. The chain combines TRBV18 with TRBJ1-6, with 10 bases that match TRBD1. In DNA form, the CDR3 reads TGTGCCAGCTCTACCTGGGACAGGGGATTTGGTTCACCCCTCCACTTT. Its protein is CASSTWDRGFGSPLHF.